Listed below are T cell receptor beta chains from one sample, sequenced in a study of breast tumors, draining lymph nodes, adjacent tissues. One entry per CDR3 protein results from TCRdb running MiXCR on the multiplex PCR reads. The sample carries about 35,000 distinct CDR3 sequences, 35% to 45% recorded once. Sequenced: breast tumor tissue. The receptors come from a female donor with breast cancer. Some clones in this sample may be carry-over from other donors' samples. Both conserved end residues are part of each CDR3. D genes are given only for firm matches. The size field is filled for only some rows; it gives once, few, many or a size class.

clone size: many
J gene: TRBJ1-2
D gene: .
V gene: TRBV20-1
CDR3 protein: CSARPDRSYGYTF
CDR3 DNA: TGCAGTGCTAGGCCCGACAGGTCCTATGGCTACACCTTC

clone size: .
J gene: TRBJ2-7
D gene: TRBD2
V gene: TRBV20-1
CDR3 protein: CSASAGTSAYEQYF
CDR3 DNA: TGCAGTGCTAGCGCCGGGACTAGCGCCTACGAGCAGTACTTC

clone size: many
J gene: TRBJ2-7
D gene: TRBD2
V gene: TRBV4-2
CDR3 protein: CASSQDLGAGGLYEQYF
CDR3 DNA: TGTGCCAGCAGCCAAGATTTGGGAGCGGGAGGTCTCTACGAGCAGTACTTC

clone size: .
J gene: TRBJ2-1
D gene: .
V gene: TRBV5-1
CDR3 protein: CASSLDSYNEQFF
CDR3 DNA: TGCGCCAGCAGCTTGGACAGTTACAATGAGCAGTTCTTC

clone size: many
J gene: TRBJ2-5
D gene: .
V gene: TRBV9
CDR3 protein: CASSVEGAGGTQYF
CDR3 DNA: TGTGCCAGCAGCGTAGAGGGTGCTGGTGGGACCCAGTACTTC

clone size: .
J gene: TRBJ1-2
D gene: TRBD1
V gene: TRBV6-5
CDR3 protein: CASSRQGGFTGYTF
CDR3 DNA: TGTGCCAGCTCCAGACAGGGGGGTTTTACTGGCTACACCTTC

clone size: many
J gene: TRBJ1-2
D gene: TRBD1
V gene: TRBV19
CDR3 protein: CASSADRGFIYGYTF
CDR3 DNA: TGTGCCAGTAGTGCGGACAGGGGGTTTATCTATGGCTACACCTTC

clone size: many
J gene: TRBJ1-6
D gene: .
V gene: TRBV5-1
CDR3 protein: CASSSGPRDSPLHF
CDR3 DNA: TGCGCCAGCAGCTCAGGACCTAGGGATTCACCCCTCCACTTT

clone size: many
J gene: TRBJ2-3
D gene: TRBD2
V gene: TRBV7-9
CDR3 protein: CASSFPPTSGRTDTQYF
CDR3 DNA: TGTGCCAGCAGCTTCCCGCCGACTAGCGGGAGGACAGATACGCAGTATTTT

clone size: many
J gene: TRBJ2-5
D gene: TRBD1
V gene: TRBV19
CDR3 protein: CASSISGQGAGETQYF
CDR3 DNA: TGTGCCAGTAGTATAAGCGGACAGGGGGCGGGAGAGACCCAGTACTTC

clone size: many
J gene: TRBJ1-4
D gene: .
V gene: TRBV29-1
CDR3 protein: CSDSRDNNEKLFF
CDR3 DNA: TGCAGCGACTCCCGGGACAACAATGAAAAACTGTTTTTT

clone size: .
J gene: TRBJ2-2
D gene: TRBD2
V gene: TRBV30
CDR3 protein: CAWRGRGTNTGELFF
CDR3 DNA: TGTGCCTGGAGAGGGAGGGGTACGAACACCGGGGAGCTGTTTTTT

clone size: many
J gene: TRBJ1-2
D gene: .
V gene: TRBV10-2
CDR3 protein: CASSESGDLLKGYTF
CDR3 DNA: TGCGCCAGCAGTGAGTCAGGGGATCTGCTAAAGGGCTACACCTTC

clone size: many
J gene: TRBJ1-2
D gene: .
V gene: TRBV4-1
CDR3 protein: CASSQGQGGGFGYGYTF
CDR3 DNA: TGCGCCAGCAGCCAGGGTCAGGGTGGAGGTTTTGGATATGGCTACACCTTC

clone size: many
J gene: TRBJ2-7
D gene: .
V gene: TRBV20-1
CDR3 protein: CSARDSRDYEQYF
CDR3 DNA: TGCAGTGCTAGGGACAGCCGAGACTACGAGCAGTACTTC

clone size: many
J gene: TRBJ2-7
D gene: .
V gene: TRBV20-1
CDR3 protein: CSASGTPSEQYF
CDR3 DNA: TGCAGTGCTAGTGGGACTCCCTCCGAGCAGTACTTC

clone size: once
J gene: TRBJ1-6
D gene: .
V gene: TRBV20-1
CDR3 protein: CSARPPQGNSPLHF
CDR3 DNA: TGCAGTGCTAGGCCACCCCAGGGGAATTCACCCCTCCACTTT

clone size: many
J gene: TRBJ2-1
D gene: .
V gene: TRBV15
CDR3 protein: CARIWARLSYNEQFF
CDR3 DNA: TGTGCCAGAATCTGGGCGCGACTTTCCTACAATGAGCAGTTCTTC

clone size: many
J gene: TRBJ2-3
D gene: .
V gene: TRBV5-6
CDR3 protein: CASSFSGGSDTQYF
CDR3 DNA: TGTGCCAGCAGCTTTTCCGGGGGTTCAGATACGCAGTATTTT

clone size: many
J gene: TRBJ2-3
D gene: .
V gene: TRBV7-8
CDR3 protein: CASSLGAGPTDTQYF
CDR3 DNA: TGTGCCAGCAGCTTAGGGGCAGGGCCCACAGATACGCAGTATTTT

clone size: many
J gene: TRBJ2-1
D gene: TRBD1
V gene: TRBV15
CDR3 protein: CATSRDRGPEQFF
CDR3 DNA: TGTGCCACCAGCAGAGACAGGGGGCCTGAGCAGTTCTTC

clone size: many
J gene: TRBJ1-2
D gene: .
V gene: TRBV7-2
CDR3 protein: CASSPGGAPYYGYTF
CDR3 DNA: TGTGCCAGCAGCCCCGGGGGGGCTCCGTACTATGGCTACACCTTC

clone size: .
J gene: TRBJ2-2
D gene: .
V gene: TRBV19
CDR3 protein: CASSIGGPGELFF
CDR3 DNA: TGTGCCAGTAGTATTGGCGGCCCCGGGGAGCTGTTTTTT